What follows describes a single T cell receptor (beta chain). Per the germline V gene, CDR1 is KGHSH and CDR2 is LQKENI. This CDR3 is 15 amino acids long. The V end was cut by 2 bases, the J end by 6 bases, with 14 bases between. Two consecutive negative NP/OP PCR tests, clearance, or resolved symptoms defined Cohort 3 recovery. Using immunoSEQ multiplex PCR, the repertoire was profiled, and TCRdb retains in-frame clones only, with some absent. There are 450,000 to 500,000 clones in the sample; around 85% occur only once, and 7% to 10% lies in the top ten. This sample is drawn from a study of blood T cell repertoires in COVID-19. At the level of the study: COVID-19 samples collected from the United States, Italy and Spain covered acute and convalescent phases.

The specimen was PBMCs or T cells enriched from blood (not recorded which). The sequence was collected from a woman aged 55-75 years who had recovered from COVID-19. The V gene is TRBV18, the J gene TRBJ2-1; the D gene is possibly TRBD2 (5 bases). CDR3: CASSPALRGGNEQFF. In DNA form, the CDR3 reads TGTGCCAGCTCACCAGCCCTCCGAGGAGGCAATGAGCAGTTCTTC.